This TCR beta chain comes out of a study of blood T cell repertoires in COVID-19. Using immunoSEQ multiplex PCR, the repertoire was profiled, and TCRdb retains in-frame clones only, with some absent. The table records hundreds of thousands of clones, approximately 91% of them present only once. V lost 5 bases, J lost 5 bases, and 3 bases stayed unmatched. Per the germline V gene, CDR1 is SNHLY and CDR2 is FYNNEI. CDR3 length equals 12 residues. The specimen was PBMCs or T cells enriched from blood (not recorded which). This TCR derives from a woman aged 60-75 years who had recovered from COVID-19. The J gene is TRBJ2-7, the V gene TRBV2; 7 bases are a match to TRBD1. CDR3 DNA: TGTGCCAGCAGTTACAGGGGCCACGAGCAGTACTTC. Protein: CASSYRGHEQYF.